Below, 7 T cell receptor beta chains from the same sample are listed, as sequenced in a study of blood T cell repertoires in COVID-19. Libraries were prepared by immunoSEQ multiplex PCR; TCRdb keeps only in-frame clonotypes and omits some of them. The repertoire holds 150,000 to 200,000 clones, with 75% to 85% as singletons. The specimen was peripheral blood. The receptors here all came from a woman aged 40-49 years with COVID-19, enrolled during active disease.

As for this clone: This sample includes further DNA sequences coding for the same CDR3. The J gene is TRBJ1-1, the V gene TRBV7-2, with 8 bases that match TRBD1. Germline lookup yields CDR1 SGHTA and CDR2 FQGNSA. V shed 3 bases and J 1 base; nucleotides not matched to a gene: 4. The CDR3 is made up of 15 amino acids. The CDR3 coding sequence is TGTGCCAGCAGCTTCAGGCAGGGGGCGAACACTGAAGCTTTCTTT. Translated: CASSFRQGANTEAFF.

The chain is built from TRBV5-6 and TRBJ2-3; D is ambiguous. Trimming took off 1 base at V and 1 base at J, with 7 bases between the two ends. Germline lookup yields CDR1 SGHDT and CDR2 YYEEEE. The CDR3 covers 14 residues. CDR3 protein: CASSLTVRTDTQYF. The CDR3, as DNA: TGTGCCAGCAGCTTGACAGTTCGCACAGATACGCAGTATTTT.

In its sample, this clone was seen a few times. This chain links TRBV6-4 with TRBJ1-6; D gene ambiguous. The CDR3 spans 15 residues. Trimming removed 0 bases from V and 0 bases from J, with 3 bases in between. The germline gives CDR1 MRHNA, CDR2 SNTAGT. The CDR3, as DNA: TGTGCCAGCAGTGACTCCAGCTCCTATAATTCACCCCTCCACTTT. Amino acid sequence: CASSDSSSYNSPLHF.

The table lists this clone with a few counts. The chain combines TRBV5-1 with TRBJ2-5; TRBD2 agrees at 7 bases. CDR3 length: 16 residues. With V trimmed by 3 bases and J by 4 bases, 12 bases remained unmatched. Germline V CDR1 and CDR2: SGHRS, YFSETQ. CDR3 residues: CASSWPVGLVGETQYF. In nucleotides, the CDR3 is TGCGCCAGCAGCTGGCCGGTCGGACTAGTTGGAGAGACCCAGTACTTC.

The chain links TRBV19 to TRBJ2-7; D is unresolved. The length of the CDR3 is 11 residues. The germline V gene has CDR1 LNHDA and CDR2 SQIVND (reference sequence). The V gene lost 9 bases and the J gene lost 5 bases, with 11 bases spanning the gap. CDR3 nucleotide sequence: TGTGCCAGCGCTAATTTCGACGAGCAGTACTTC. Residues: CASANFDEQYF.

This chain links TRBV6-1 with TRBJ2-5, with 10 bases lining up with TRBD1. Per the germline V gene, CDR1 is MNHNS and CDR2 is SASEGT. The CDR3 runs to 15 residues. V was pared by 3 bases and J by 4 bases, with 5 bases of the junction left unmatched. CDR3 bases: TGTGCCAGCAGTGACCCGGGACAGGGGATAGAGACCCAGTACTTC. Translation: CASSDPGQGIETQYF.

The chain employs TRBV6-4 and TRBJ2-1; the match to TRBD2 covers 8 bases. The germline gives CDR1 MRHNA, CDR2 SNTAGT. The ends lost 8 bases at V and 8 bases at J; junction bases unmatched: 8. This CDR3 contains 13 residues. CDR3 DNA sequence: TGTGCCAGCGGTAGCGGGGCGGAGGATGAGCAGTTCTTC. Protein product: CASGSGAEDEQFF.